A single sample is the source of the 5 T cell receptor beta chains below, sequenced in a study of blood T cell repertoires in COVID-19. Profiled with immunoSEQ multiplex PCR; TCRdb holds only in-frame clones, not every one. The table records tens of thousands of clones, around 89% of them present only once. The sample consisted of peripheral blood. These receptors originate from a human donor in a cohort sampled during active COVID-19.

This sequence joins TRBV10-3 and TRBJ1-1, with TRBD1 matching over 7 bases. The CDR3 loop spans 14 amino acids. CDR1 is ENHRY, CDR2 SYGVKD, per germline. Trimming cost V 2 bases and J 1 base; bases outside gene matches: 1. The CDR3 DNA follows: TGTGCCATCAGTGAGGGGACAGCGAACACTGAAGCTTTCTTT. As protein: CAISEGTANTEAFF.

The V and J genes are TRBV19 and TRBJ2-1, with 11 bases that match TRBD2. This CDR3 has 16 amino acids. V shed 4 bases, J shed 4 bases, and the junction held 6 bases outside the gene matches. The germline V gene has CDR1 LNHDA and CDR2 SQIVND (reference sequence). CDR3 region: CASSRTGTSGYNEQFF. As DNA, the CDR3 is TGTGCCAGTAGTAGGACCGGGACTAGCGGATACAATGAGCAGTTCTTC.

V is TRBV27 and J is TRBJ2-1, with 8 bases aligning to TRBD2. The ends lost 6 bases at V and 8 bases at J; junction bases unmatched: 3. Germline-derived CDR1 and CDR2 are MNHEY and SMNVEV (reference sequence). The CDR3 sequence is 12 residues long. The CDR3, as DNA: TGTGCCAGCAGACCCGGGGGGGATGAGCAGTTCTTC. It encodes CASRPGGDEQFF.

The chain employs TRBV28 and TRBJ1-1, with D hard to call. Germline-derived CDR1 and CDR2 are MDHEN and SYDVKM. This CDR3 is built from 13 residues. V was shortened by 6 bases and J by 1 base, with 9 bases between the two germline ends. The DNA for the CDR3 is TGTGCCAGCAGGGAGGGTTGGAACACTGAAGCTTTCTTT. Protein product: CASREGWNTEAFF.

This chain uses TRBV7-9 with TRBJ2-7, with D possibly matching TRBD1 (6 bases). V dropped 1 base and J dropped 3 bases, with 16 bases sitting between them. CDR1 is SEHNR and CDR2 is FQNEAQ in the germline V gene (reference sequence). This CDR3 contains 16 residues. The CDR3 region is CASSLGGRDTNYEQYF. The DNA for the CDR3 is TGTGCCAGCAGCTTAGGGGGTAGGGACACCAACTACGAGCAGTACTTC.